This T cell receptor beta chain was sequenced in a study of blood T cell repertoires in COVID-19. Study summary: Nucleic acid was either cDNA or gDNA, and it came from T cells, B-cell-depleted T cells, or PBMCs.

Original analysis: Reference gene primer amplification gave nucleated cell count estimates. Generated by immunoSEQ multiplex PCR, the TCRdb table keeps only in-frame clones and is missing some. D and trimming come from the DNA, and the V and J calls and clone size come from that table. Altogether 180,000 or so clones are present, more than 80% being singletons, with the ten largest covering roughly 8.2%. From germline, CDR1 is MNHEY and CDR2 SVGEGT. V gave up 1 base and J gave up 4 bases; unmatched junction bases: 9. The CDR3 spans 19 residues. The specimen was peripheral blood. The receptor was isolated from a woman aged 55-75 years with acute or convalescent COVID-19. The chain has TRBV6-2 or TRBV6-3 and TRBJ2-2; TRBD2 matches at 13 bases. The CDR3 nucleotides read TGTGCCAGCAGTTACTGGATGAAGGGACTAGCGGGACTCACCGGGGAGCTGTTTTTT. It encodes CASSYWMKGLAGLTGELFF.